Listed below are T cell receptor beta chains from one sample, sequenced in a study of T cells in tuberculosis. TCRdb's table, derived via immunoSEQ multiplex PCR, lists solely in-frame clones and lacks some. The sample gives tens of thousands of clones, around 87% of which show up once; about 14% is in the top ten. Sequenced: PBMCs. These receptors were taken from a donor aged 10-35 years with latent tuberculosis or without tuberculosis infection. Each CDR3 is given without its conserved first and last residue. The D gene is left open where the match is weak.

j_call	d_call	v_call	cdr3_aa
TRBJ1-1	NA	TRBV9	ASSAHGQLNTEAF
TRBJ2-1	NA	TRBV25-1	ASSGGRDEQF
TRBJ1-1	NA	TRBV5-4	ASSRNTGSGSWAF
TRBJ2-5	TRBD2	TRBV5-1	ASSLAVSSGGPLETQY
TRBJ1-1	NA	TRBV19	ATSMGAGNTEAF
TRBJ2-3	TRBD2	TRBV2	ASRGTSGGTQY
TRBJ1-6	NA	TRBV2	ASSELRTPNSPLH
TRBJ1-1	TRBD1	TRBV19	ASSPLTGGNTEAF
TRBJ1-3	NA	TRBV6-5	ASSYSLQGSGNTIY
TRBJ1-2	NA	TRBV6-5	ASSYEQGSGYT
TRBJ2-1	NA	TRBV2	ASSEQSFVYEQF
TRBJ2-1	NA	TRBV5-1	ASSLFQGTRYNEQF
TRBJ1-2	NA	TRBV7-2	ASSLFGQRVGGYT
TRBJ1-1	TRBD1	TRBV11-3	ASSLVRGRGHTEAF
TRBJ1-2	NA	TRBV19	ASSPGAANYGYT